A single sample is the source of the 20 T cell receptor beta chains below, sequenced in a study of blood T cell repertoires in COVID-19. Libraries were prepared by immunoSEQ multiplex PCR; TCRdb keeps only in-frame clonotypes and omits some of them. The sample includes some 29,000 clones, 90% of them seen just once. Input material: peripheral blood. These receptors all come from a man in his 70s with active or convalescent COVID-19.

This chain joins TRBV6-6 and TRBJ1-1; D is perhaps TRBD1 (5 bases). Trimming took 2 bases from V and 7 from J, leaving 11 bases between them. Germline CDR1 MNHNY, CDR2 SVGAGI (reference sequence). There are 13 residues in the CDR3. CDR3 residues: CASSYGGLGEAFF. Written as DNA, the CDR3 is TGTGCCAGCAGTTACGGGGGGTTGGGTGAAGCTTTCTTT.

The CDR3 region has the DNA TGTGCCAGCAGCATGGGGGTACAGCAACCCTATGGCTACACCTTC. It yields the protein CASSMGVQQPYGYTF. The gene calls are TRBV5-6 and TRBJ1-2, with D perhaps matching TRBD1 (5 bases). Looked up from germline, CDR1 is SGHDT and CDR2 is YYEEEE. This CDR3 spans 15 amino acids. V lost 4 bases and J 4 bases, leaving 17 bases between the germline ends.

This clone was seen once. An end of the junction differs from the germline gene, which may be a read error. The chain employs TRBV7-2 and TRBJ1-1; 9 nucleotides line up with TRBD1. CDR3 length equals 15 residues. Germline lookup yields CDR1 SGHTA and CDR2 FQGNSA. DNA of the CDR3: TGTGCCAGCAGCTATTTCGGGACAGGGAACTCTGAAGCTTTCTTT. Encoded protein: CASSYFGTGNSEAFF.

The chain is built from TRBV7-6 and TRBJ2-3; 14 nucleotides match TRBD2. Looked up from germline, CDR1 is SGHVS and CDR2 is FNYEAQ. This CDR3 is 18 amino acids long. Trimming at V came to 5 bases and at J to 6 bases, leaving 13 bases not matched to a gene. CDR3 nucleotides: TGTGCCAGCAGCCTCGGGACTAGCGGGGGTAAAGGTCCTGATACGCAGTATTTT. The encoded protein is CASSLGTSGGKGPDTQYF.

The J gene is TRBJ1-1, the V gene TRBV10-2; TRBD1 is a possible D gene (6 bases). The CDR3 spans 15 residues. Trimming pared 0 bases from V and 0 bases from J, leaving 8 bases between. From germline, CDR1 is WSHSY and CDR2 SAAADI. CDR3 nucleotides: TGCGCCAGCAGTGAGTCCGGGACATTGAACACTGAAGCTTTCTTT. Its protein product is CASSESGTLNTEAFF.

The genes are TRBV18 and TRBJ2-1, with D possibly being TRBD1 (6 bases). The CDR3 totals 15 residues. CDR1 is KGHSH, CDR2 LQKENI, per germline. V was shortened by 3 bases and J by 9 bases, with 18 bases between the two germline ends. The CDR3 loop is CASSPAQLQGPEQFF. Written as DNA, the CDR3 is TGTGCCAGCTCACCCGCTCAGTTACAGGGACCTGAGCAGTTCTTC.

The chain couples TRBV24-1 to TRBJ2-2; TRBD1 agrees at 7 bases. V dropped 0 bases and J dropped 7; count of bases not matched to a gene: 16. The CDR3 has 19 amino acids. The germline V gene has CDR1 KGHDR and CDR2 SFDVKD. The DNA of the CDR3 is TGTGCCACCAGTGATTTGCATTATCCCGGACAGGACTCATTCGGGGAGCTGTTTTTT. Encoded protein: CATSDLHYPGQDSFGELFF.

J is TRBJ2-1 and V is TRBV5-8; 7 bases line up with TRBD1. The V segment lost 0 bases and the J segment 10 bases; nucleotides outside the gene matches: 16. CDR1 and CDR2 from the germline V gene are SGHTS and YDEGEE. The CDR3 contains 17 residues. DNA for the CDR3: TGTGCCAGCAGCTTGGTACACCGGACAGGTTTTGCAAAAGAGCAGTTCTTC. Its translation: CASSLVHRTGFAKEQFF. Complete variable domain (other parts from reference TRBV5-8 and TRBJ2-1): EAGVTQSPTHLIKTRGQQATLRCSPISGHTSVYWYQQALGLGLQFLLWYDEGEERNRGNFPPRFSGRQFPNYSSELNVNALELEDSALYLCASSLVHRTGFAKEQFFGPGTRLTVL.

The V call is TRBV5-1, the J call TRBJ2-1; D is perhaps TRBD2 (5 bases). This CDR3 has 14 amino acids. V lost 0 bases, J lost 7 bases, and 11 bases lay in between. Germline-derived CDR1 and CDR2 are SGHRS and YFSETQ. The CDR3 sequence is CASSLELVGNEQFF. In nucleotides, the CDR3 is TGCGCCAGCAGCTTGGAACTAGTCGGGAATGAGCAGTTCTTC.

The chain couples TRBV5-5 to TRBJ1-6; TRBD1 agrees at 9 bases. The trim removed 3 bases at V and 7 bases at J, leaving 8 bases unmatched. Germline V lookup: CDR1 SGHKS, CDR2 YYEKEE (reference sequence). CDR3 length equals 16 residues. The CDR3 loop reads CASSYQQGAANSPLHF. In nucleotides, the CDR3 is TGTGCCAGCAGCTACCAACAGGGGGCGGCGAATTCACCCCTCCACTTT.

The rearrangement links TRBV7-2 to TRBJ1-2, with a possible D match to TRBD1 (6 bases). CDR3 length equals 17 residues. CDR1 SGHTA and CDR2 FQGNSA come from the germline V gene. Trimming stripped 2 bases from V and 4 bases from J, with 20 bases between. The CDR3 sequence is CASSLQFLHAGAYGYTF. DNA for the CDR3: TGTGCCAGCAGCTTACAGTTCTTACACGCAGGGGCCTATGGCTACACCTTC. Drawing the rest from reference TRBV7-2 and TRBJ1-2, the complete variable domain is GAGVSQSPSNKVTEKGKDVELRCDPISGHTALYWYRQSLGQGLEFLIYFQGNSAPDKSGLPSDRFSAERTGGSVSTLTIQRTQQEDSAVYLCASSLQFLHAGAYGYTFGSGTRLTVV.

This rearrangement joins TRBV19 to TRBJ1-4, with 7 nucleotides matching TRBD1. CDR3 length: 15 amino acids. Looked up from germline, CDR1 is LNHDA and CDR2 is SQIVND (reference sequence). V lost 5 bases and J lost 7; bases outside the gene matches: 10. CDR3 sequence: CASSGLETGSEKLFF. The CDR3 coding sequence is TGTGCCAGTAGTGGTTTGGAGACAGGGAGTGAAAAACTGTTTTTT.

The chain joins TRBV11-2 to TRBJ1-2; D perhaps matches TRBD1 (5 bases). The CDR3 contains 14 residues. CDR1 SGHAT and CDR2 FQNNGV come from the germline V gene. With 5 bases removed from V and 0 bases from J, the gap between germline ends came to 10 bases. The CDR3 sequence is CASSVGHTNYGYTF. Written as DNA, the CDR3 is TGTGCCAGCAGCGTTGGACATACTAACTATGGCTACACCTTC. The whole variable domain, remainder taken from reference TRBV11-2 and TRBJ1-2, is EAGVAQSPRYKIIEKRQSVAFWCNPISGHATLYWYQQILGQGPKLLIQFQNNGVVDDSQLPKDRFSAERLKGVDSTLKIQPAKLEDSAVYLCASSVGHTNYGYTFGSGTRLTVV.

CDR3 sequence reads: CASSPWTGNEEPQHF. The CDR3 region has the DNA TGTGCCAGCAGTCCTTGGACAGGTAATGAAGAGCCCCAGCATTTT. The gene calls are TRBV2 and TRBJ1-5; TRBD1 matches 7 bases. Germline loops: CDR1 SNHLY, CDR2 FYNNEI. V lost 5 bases to trimming and J lost 8 bases; unmatched junction nucleotides: 12. The CDR3 covers 15 residues.

This rearrangement joins TRBV5-1 to TRBJ1-6, with 8 bases lining up with TRBD1. Germline V gene data show CDR1 as SGHRS and CDR2 as YFSETQ. Germline trimming cut 4 bases from V and 6 bases from J; bases unmatched to any gene: 3. The CDR3 covers 14 residues. CDR3 residues: CASSATGANSPLHF. In DNA, the CDR3 is TGCGCCAGCAGCGCGACAGGGGCTAATTCACCCCTCCACTTT.

The V call is TRBV19, the J call TRBJ2-3; no clear D gene. Trimming took 3 bases from V and 4 from J, leaving 17 bases between them. The CDR3 runs to 16 residues. Germline-derived CDR1 and CDR2 are LNHDA and SQIVND (reference sequence). The CDR3 protein is CASSIGSSHPPDTQYF. The CDR3 DNA is TGTGCCAGTAGTATCGGGTCTTCCCATCCCCCAGATACGCAGTATTTT.

The chain employs TRBV25-1 and TRBJ1-1; D may be TRBD1 (5 bases). V lost 4 bases and J 1 base, leaving 13 bases between the germline ends. The germline gives CDR1 MGHDK, CDR2 SYGVNS. The CDR3 totals 15 residues. The CDR3 DNA follows: TGTGCCAGCAGTGTCCCCCGGGGGGGGAACACTGAAGCTTTCTTT. Translation gives CASSVPRGGNTEAFF.

This clone was picked up a small number of times. CDR3 nucleotide sequence: TGTGCCAGCAGCCAAGACGGGGGACTAGCGGCAGATACGCAGTATTTT. It codes for CASSQDGGLAADTQYF. The V gene is TRBV6-2 or TRBV6-3, the J gene TRBJ2-3; 11 positions match TRBD2. The germline gives CDR1 MNHEY, CDR2 SVGEGT. The CDR3 runs to 16 residues. V trimming: 6 bases; J trimming: 4 bases; junction bases outside the gene matches: 9.

The chain links TRBV5-1 to TRBJ1-4; 9 nucleotides agree with TRBD1. The CDR3 consists of 14 residues. V lost 4 bases and J lost 8; bases outside the gene matches: 6. Germline CDR1 is SGHRS and CDR2 is YFSETQ. CDR3 nucleotides: TGCGCCAGCAGCCCAGGACAGGGGTCGGAAAAACTGTTTTTT. Its translation: CASSPGQGSEKLFF.

V gene TRBV19 combines with J gene TRBJ2-2, with 10 bases fitting TRBD1. Germline CDR1 reads LNHDA; CDR2 reads SQIVND (reference sequence). J lost 4 bases, V lost 5 bases, and 7 bases had no gene match. CDR3 length: 16 amino acids. The CDR3 sequence: CASSRRDRGSTGELFF. Here the CDR3 DNA reads TGTGCCAGTAGTCGCCGGGACAGGGGAAGCACCGGGGAGCTGTTTTTT. The entire variable domain, with the rest obtained from reference TRBV19 and TRBJ2-2, is as follows: DGGITQSPKYLFRKEGQNVTLSCEQNLNHDAMYWYRQDPGQGLRLIYYSQIVNDFQKGDIAEGYSVSREKKESFPLTVTSAQKNPTAFYLCASSRRDRGSTGELFFGEGSRLTVL.